The 21 T cell receptor beta chains listed next were all sequenced from one sample in a study of beta chain features in type 1 diabetes. The investigators reverse transcribed all of the isolated RNA, so they sequenced expressed TCRB transcripts. The data were produced by immunoSEQ multiplex PCR, yet TCRdb's version contains in-frame clones alone and is incomplete. Of 350,000 or so clones detected, about 18% appear once; the ten largest clones hold around 0.044%. Material for sequencing was naive CD4+ T cells from blood. Source of these receptors: a woman aged 18-30 years in good health.

This clone turned up a few times. J is TRBJ1-4 and V is TRBV7-2; TRBD1 agrees at 9 bases. The CDR3 is 16 residues long. CDR1 is SGHTA, CDR2 FQGNSA, per germline. The V segment lost 5 bases and the J segment 8 bases; nucleotides outside the gene matches: 12. CDR3 nucleotides: TGTGCCAGCAGCCCGGACCCGGGACAGGGAAGGGAAAAACTGTTTTTT. Protein sequence: CASSPDPGQGREKLFF. Full variable domain (remainder filled in from reference TRBV7-2 and TRBJ1-4): GAGVSQSPSNKVTEKGKDVELRCDPISGHTALYWYRQSLGQGLEFLIYFQGNSAPDKSGLPSDRFSAERTGGSVSTLTIQRTQQEDSAVYLCASSPDPGQGREKLFFGSGTQLSVL.

CDR3 protein: CASSQEGWLAGVEQYF. DNA for the CDR3: TGTGCCAGCAGCCAAGAGGGTTGGTTAGCGGGAGTCGAGCAGTACTTC. The V call is TRBV14, the J call TRBJ2-7; 9 bases fit TRBD2. Germline V lookup: CDR1 SGHDN, CDR2 FVKESK. Losses at the gene ends were 0 bases for V and 6 bases for J; bases not matched to a gene: 9. This CDR3 region has 16 residues.

The V and J genes are TRBV11-3 and TRBJ2-3, with D perhaps matching TRBD2 (6 bases). From germline, CDR1 is SGHNT and CDR2 YENEEA. The CDR3 has 16 amino acids. V dropped 2 bases and J dropped 0 bases, with 12 bases sitting between them. The CDR3 region is CASSLISGSSTDTQYF. The CDR3 coding sequence is TGTGCCAGCAGCTTAATTAGCGGATCTAGCACAGATACGCAGTATTTT.

The chain employs TRBV5-1 and TRBJ2-3; 8 bases agree with TRBD1. In germline, CDR1 is SGHRS, CDR2 YFSETQ. The CDR3 loop spans 15 amino acids. J gave up 1 base and V 4 bases, and 5 bases lay outside the gene matches. CDR3 amino acids: CASSPTGVGTDTQYF. The CDR3 DNA sequence: TGCGCCAGCAGCCCGACAGGGGTAGGCACAGATACGCAGTATTTT.

This sequence joins TRBV28 and TRBJ2-2; 9 bases agree with TRBD1. With 6 bases clipped from V and 4 bases from J, the junction kept 3 bases outside the gene matches. The CDR3 runs to 14 residues. CDR1 is MDHEN and CDR2 is SYDVKM in the germline V gene. In nucleotides, the CDR3 is TGTGCCAGCAGGGACAGGGGTGGCACCGGGGAGCTGTTTTTT. This translates into CASRDRGGTGELFF.

The V gene is TRBV7-9, the J gene TRBJ2-7; a possible D gene is TRBD2 (6 bases). The CDR3 consists of 15 residues. V was trimmed by 1 base and J by 8 bases, leaving 18 bases between them. Germline CDR1 reads SEHNR; CDR2 reads FQNEAQ (reference sequence). The CDR3 region has the DNA TGTGCCAGCAGCTTAGAGGCAGGAAGCGGGTACAAGCAGTACTTC. Protein sequence: CASSLEAGSGYKQYF.

The sample holds a few counts of this clone. V and J are TRBV5-4 and TRBJ2-1; 7 bases match TRBD2. This CDR3 contains 16 residues. Germline values: CDR1 SGHNT, CDR2 YYREEE (reference sequence). The V and J ends lost 4 bases and 4 bases, in that order; junction bases with no gene match: 11. The DNA for the CDR3 is TGTGCCAGCAGCCCGGGAGGCGGGAGCGGTTACAATGAGCAGTTCTTC. Protein: CASSPGGGSGYNEQFF.

In its sample, this clone was seen a few times. This chain links TRBV7-9 with TRBJ2-3; a weak D match, TRBD2 (5 bases). V dropped 5 bases and J dropped 5 bases, with 11 bases sitting between them. This CDR3 has 13 residues. Germline lookup yields CDR1 SEHNR and CDR2 FQNEAQ (reference sequence). The CDR3 is CASSPSGIDTQYF. CDR3 DNA: TGTGCCAGCAGCCCCTCCGGGATAGATACGCAGTATTTT.

This clone was observed a few times. This chain links TRBV6-1 with TRBJ2-2; a weak D match, TRBD2 (6 bases). This CDR3 spans 15 amino acids. Germline V gene sequence: CDR1 MNHNS, CDR2 SASEGT. Between the trimmed V and J ends, which lost 6 bases and 4 bases, there was a span of 15 bases. The DNA for the CDR3 is TGTGCCAGCAGAGCCCTACGGAGGGCCACCGGGGAGCTGTTTTTT. Translated, it gives CASRALRRATGELFF.

This chain joins TRBV20-1 and TRBJ2-3, with D perhaps matching TRBD2 (6 bases). Germline CDR1 reads DFQATT; CDR2 reads SNEGSKA (reference sequence). V shed 6 bases and J shed 9 bases, with 13 bases lying between them. The CDR3 runs to 11 residues. This chain's CDR3 is CSAQTSWTQYF. The CDR3 region has the DNA TGCAGTGCGCAGACTAGTTGGACGCAGTATTTT.

The genes are TRBV9 and TRBJ2-1; TRBD2 is a possible D gene (6 bases). The CDR3 is 14 residues long. Looked up from germline, CDR1 is SGDLS and CDR2 is YYNGEE. The germline V and J ends were trimmed by 0 bases and 5 bases, with 9 bases remaining between them. Written as DNA, the CDR3 is TGTGCCAGCAGCGTAGAACTAGCCCACAATGAGCAGTTCTTC. It encodes CASSVELAHNEQFF.

This clone has more than one count but fewer than ten. This chain links TRBV7-2 with TRBJ1-1, with 7 bases identical to TRBD1. Per germline, CDR1 SGHTA and CDR2 FQGNSA. This CDR3 is built from 14 residues. V gave up 3 bases and J gave up 3 bases; unmatched junction bases: 4. CDR3 sequence reads: CASSFVGTDTEAFF. CDR3 coding DNA: TGTGCCAGCAGCTTCGTAGGGACAGACACTGAAGCTTTCTTT.

This clone has a handful of counts. The V call is TRBV18, the J call TRBJ1-5; 8 bases align to TRBD1. In germline, CDR1 is KGHSH, CDR2 LQKENI. The CDR3 totals 15 residues. With V trimmed by 6 bases and J by 7 bases, 11 bases remained unmatched. The CDR3 spells CASSLGQGLGQPQHF. The CDR3 DNA reads as TGTGCCAGCTCCCTCGGACAGGGCCTTGGGCAGCCCCAGCATTTT.

This rearrangement joins TRBV7-8 to TRBJ2-1, with D perhaps matching TRBD2 (6 bases). The germline V gene has CDR1 SGHVS and CDR2 FQNEAQ. Deletions cut 5 bases from V and 9 bases from J, with 20 bases between. The CDR3 length is 15 residues. This chain's CDR3 is CASSLLIGRGSEQFF. In DNA, the CDR3 is TGTGCCAGCAGCCTACTGATCGGACGGGGGAGTGAGCAGTTCTTC.

The CDR3 bases are TGTGCCAGCAGTGTCTCTTTAGCTACTAGCGGGGTTCCCTACGAGCAGTACTTC. Translating gives CASSVSLATSGVPYEQYF. The chain is built from TRBV6-1 and TRBJ2-7; 10 bases fit TRBD2. V shed 4 bases, J shed 2 bases, and the junction held 14 bases outside the gene matches. The CDR3 extends over 18 amino acids. Germline CDR1 and CDR2: MNHNS and SASEGT.

This clone was observed a few times. The chain combines TRBV9 with TRBJ2-7; 10 bases are shared with TRBD2. Germline assignment: CDR1 SGDLS and CDR2 YYNGEE. Trimming took 0 bases from V and 5 from J; bases not matched to a gene: 5. The CDR3 totals 15 residues. The chain's CDR3 is CASSVASGSLDEQYF. In DNA, the CDR3 is TGTGCCAGCAGCGTAGCTAGCGGGAGTCTGGACGAGCAGTACTTC.

This clone was seen a handful of times. CDR3 region: CASSQDRRRETQYF. The CDR3 DNA sequence: TGTGCCAGCAGCCAAGATAGGAGGAGGGAGACCCAGTACTTC. The genes are TRBV4-2 and TRBJ2-5; D is perhaps TRBD2 (5 bases). Trimming cost V 0 bases and J 5 bases, with 10 bases left between them. Per the germline V gene, CDR1 is LGHNA and CDR2 is YNFKEQ. The CDR3 loop spans 14 amino acids.

This clone has only a few counts. The chain carries TRBV18 and TRBJ2-5, with 7 bases that match TRBD1. Germline V gene lookup returns CDR1 KGHSH and CDR2 LQKENI. CDR3 size: 14 residues. Unmatched junction bases numbered 0, after V lost 1 base and J lost 1 base. The CDR3 DNA sequence: TGTGCCAGCTCACCACGGACAGGCCAAGAGACCCAGTACTTC. Protein sequence: CASSPRTGQETQYF.

This clone was seen only a few times. The chain carries TRBV2 and TRBJ2-7; perhaps TRBD1 as D (6 bases). Deletions cut 6 bases from V and 3 bases from J, with 12 bases between. Per germline, CDR1 SNHLY and CDR2 FYNNEI. The CDR3 sequence is 13 residues long. This chain's CDR3 is CASRGAVYYEQYF. In DNA, the CDR3 is TGTGCCAGCAGGGGGGCCGTATACTACGAGCAGTACTTC. The variable domain in full, completed from reference TRBV2 and TRBJ2-7, reads EPEVTQTPSHQVTQMGQEVILRCVPISNHLYFYWYRQILGQKVEFLVSFYNNEISEKSEIFDDQFSVERPDGSNFTLKIRSTKLEDSAMYFCASRGAVYYEQYFGPGTRLTVT.

This clone has more than one count but fewer than ten. The chain employs TRBV9 and TRBJ2-7; 9 positions match TRBD1. The CDR3 totals 14 residues. V lost 4 bases and J lost 4; bases outside the gene matches: 6. In germline, CDR1 is SGDLS, CDR2 YYNGEE. CDR3 coding DNA: TGTGCCAGCAGCTTTGGACAGGGGAATTACGAGCAGTACTTC. Translated, it gives CASSFGQGNYEQYF.

The J gene is TRBJ2-7, the V gene TRBV7-2; D possibly corresponds to TRBD1 (6 bases). CDR1 SGHTA and CDR2 FQGNSA come from the germline V gene. The CDR3 totals 14 residues. The V and J ends lost 4 bases and 2 bases respectively, with 12 bases between them. The CDR3 is CASSSGGQTYEQYF. As DNA, the CDR3 is TGTGCCAGCAGCTCGGGCGGACAGACCTACGAGCAGTACTTC.